This TCR beta chain emerged from a study of cytomegalovirus exposure and HLA in healthy donors. Study details: Assignment to the Caucasian-associated ancestry cluster applied to around 82% of the approximately 390 genotyped donors.

Overall study results and limits: After further analysis at a later stage, under 20,000 TCR beta sequences were associated with HLA alleles at 0.05 false discovery rate. The presence/absence work took it that sequencing depth was about the same across donors.

With 5 bases clipped from V and 4 bases from J, the junction kept 8 bases outside the gene matches. Germline V CDR1 and CDR2: LNHDA, SQIVND (reference sequence). The CDR3 covers 16 residues. A remark on this clone: Its antigen remains unknown.

This PCR relied on a set of 60 Vbeta primers and 13 Jbeta primers. The table came from immunoSEQ multiplex PCR; TCRdb's copy has only in-frame clones and leaves some out. This table has over 95,000 clones, 60% to 80% appearing once. The J gene is TRBJ2-6, the V gene TRBV19; 7 bases are shared with TRBD1. Material for sequencing was PBMCs. This clonotype originated in a human donor in good health. CDR3 bases: TGTGCCAGTAGTTCTACCGAGGGGGCCGGGGCCAACGTCCTGACTTTC. Amino acid sequence: CASSSTEGAGANVLTF.